This TCR beta chain was sequenced in a study of T cell repertoires in cytomegalovirus infection. Looking at the study overall: CMV infection together with matching HLA type was indicated by public TCR beta signatures.

TCRdb recomputed calls from the reads with MiXCR, one row per CDR3 protein. The repertoire holds around 530,000 distinct CDR3 sequences, about 26% seen once, with roughly an eighth in the top ten. The germline gives CDR1 SGHAT, CDR2 FQNNGV. V was shortened by 4 bases and J by 0 bases, with 12 bases between the two germline ends. This CDR3 contains 15 residues. Comments on this clonotype: Its antigen remains unknown.

Study results and limitations: Identification of carriers of CMV plus the relevant HLA was performed using cumulative public TCR beta family frequency. Predominance within the ex vivo response was attributable to HLA-C-restricted CMV-specific TCR beta clonotypes.

The TCR originated in a human donor in good health (CMV status not recorded). Some clones in this sample may be carry-over from other donors' samples. The J gene is TRBJ2-5, the V gene TRBV11-2, with a tentative D call TRBD1 (6 bases). Material for sequencing was PBMCs. This CDR3 reads CASSSQDSYQETQYF. The CDR3 DNA is TGTGCCAGCAGCTCTCAGGACAGTTACCAAGAGACCCAGTACTTC.